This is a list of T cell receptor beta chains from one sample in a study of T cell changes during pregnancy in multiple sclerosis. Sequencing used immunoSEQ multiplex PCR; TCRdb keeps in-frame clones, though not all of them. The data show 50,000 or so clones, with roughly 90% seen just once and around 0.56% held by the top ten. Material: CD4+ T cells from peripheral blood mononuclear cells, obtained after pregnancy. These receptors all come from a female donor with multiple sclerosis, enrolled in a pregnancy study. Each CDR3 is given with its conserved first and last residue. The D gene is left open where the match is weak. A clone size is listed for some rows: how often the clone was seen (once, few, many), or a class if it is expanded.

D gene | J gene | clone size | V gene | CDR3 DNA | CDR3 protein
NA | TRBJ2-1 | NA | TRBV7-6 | TGTGCCAGCAGCCCCCTAGACCAATACAATGAGCAGTTCTTC | CASSPLDQYNEQFF
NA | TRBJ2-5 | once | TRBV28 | TGTGCCAGCAGTTCCCCAGCGGGACAAAAAGAGACCCAGTACTTC | CASSSPAGQKETQYF
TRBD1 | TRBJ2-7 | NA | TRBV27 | TGTGCCAGCAGTTTAACAGGGGGTTCCGGGTACGAGCAGTACTTC | CASSLTGGSGYEQYF
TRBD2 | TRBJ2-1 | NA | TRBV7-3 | TGTGCCAGCAGCCCACGGAGCGGGAGCTCCTACAATGAGCAGTTCTTC | CASSPRSGSSYNEQFF
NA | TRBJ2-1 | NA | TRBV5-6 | TGTGCCAGCAGCTTGTATGGGGGGAGTGAGCAGTTCTTC | CASSLYGGSEQFF
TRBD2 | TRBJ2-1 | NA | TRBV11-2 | TGTGCCAGCAGCTTAGCGGGACTAGCGGGGAGTCAGTTCTTC | CASSLAGLAGSQFF
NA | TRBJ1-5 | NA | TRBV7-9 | TGTGCCAGCAGCTTAGGAGGAGCTAGCAATCAGCCCCAGCATTTT | CASSLGGASNQPQHF
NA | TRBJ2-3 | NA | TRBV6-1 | TGTGCCAGCAGATTACAGGGATACAGCACAGATACGCAGTATTTT | CASRLQGYSTDTQYF
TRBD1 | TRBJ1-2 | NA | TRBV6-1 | TGTGCCAGCAGTGGGTCGGACAGGGGAAACTATGGCTACACCTTC | CASSGSDRGNYGYTF
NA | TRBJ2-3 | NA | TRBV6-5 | TGTGCCAGCAGTACGGGACTGATTTTGGATACGCAGTATTTT | CASSTGLILDTQYF
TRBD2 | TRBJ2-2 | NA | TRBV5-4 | TGTGCCAGCAGTTCCCTGACTAGCGGGAGTGGAAACACCGGGGAGCTGTTTTTT | CASSSLTSGSGNTGELFF
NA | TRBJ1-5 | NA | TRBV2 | TGTGCCAGCAGTCGATCGACAGTTCCCAATCAGCCCCAGCATTTT | CASSRSTVPNQPQHF
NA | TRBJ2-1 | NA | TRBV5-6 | TGTGCCAGCAGCTTGTTTGCTAGCGCTAGGAGCTCCTACAATGAGCAGTTCTTC | CASSLFASARSSYNEQFF
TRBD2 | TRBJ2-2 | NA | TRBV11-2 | TGTGCCAGCAGCTTAGATTTATTGCGGGGGAGAAACACCGGGGAGCTGTTTTTT | CASSLDLLRGRNTGELFF
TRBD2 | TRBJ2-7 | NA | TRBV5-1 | TGCGCCAGCAGCTTGGTGGCGGGAGCGGGCGAGCAGTACTTC | CASSLVAGAGEQYF
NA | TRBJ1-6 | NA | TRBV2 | TGTGCCAGCGGTAGTTCCTCTTTCTCCTATAATTCACCCCTCCACTTT | CASGSSSFSYNSPLHF
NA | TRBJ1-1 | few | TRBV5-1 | TGCGCCAGCAGCCCTGGGTCCCTAGGGGCTGAAGCTTTCTTT | CASSPGSLGAEAFF
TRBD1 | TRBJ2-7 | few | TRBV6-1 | TGTGCCAGCACCGGGGGACAGGCACTCTCCTACGAGCAGTACTTC | CASTGGQALSYEQYF
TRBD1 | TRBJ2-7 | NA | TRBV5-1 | TGCGCCAGCAGCTTGGCGGGACAGGGCCCCTACGAGCAGTACTTC | CASSLAGQGPYEQYF
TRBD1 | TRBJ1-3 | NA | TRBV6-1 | TGTGCCAGCAGTGAAAACCCGGGACAGGGGGGAAACACCATATATTTT | CASSENPGQGGNTIYF
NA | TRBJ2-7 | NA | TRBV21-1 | TGTGCCAGCAGCAAAGAACTTTACGAGCAGTACTTC | CASSKELYEQYF
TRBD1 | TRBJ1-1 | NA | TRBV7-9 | TGTGCCAGCAGCCGAACAGGACAGGTCACTGAAGCTTTCTTT | CASSRTGQVTEAFF
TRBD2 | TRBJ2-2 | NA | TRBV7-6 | TGTGCCAGCAGCCAGACTAGCGGGAGGGGCGGCGGGGAGCTGTTTTTT | CASSQTSGRGGGELFF
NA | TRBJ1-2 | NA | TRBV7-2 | TGTGCCAGCAGCTCCCCCGGGAGGAGCTATGGCTACACCTTC | CASSSPGRSYGYTF
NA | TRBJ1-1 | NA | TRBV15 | TGTGCCACCAGCAGAGATCTTCGCACTGAAGCTTTCTTT | CATSRDLRTEAFF
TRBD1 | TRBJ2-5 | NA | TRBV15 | TGTGCCACCAGCAGGGGACAGGACCCCAGAGAGACCCAGTACTTC | CATSRGQDPRETQYF
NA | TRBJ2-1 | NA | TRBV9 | TGTGCCAGCAGCGTAGCATACAATGAGCAGTTCTTC | CASSVAYNEQFF
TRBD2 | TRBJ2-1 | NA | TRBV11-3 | TGTGCCAGCAGCTTAGAGGGACTAGCGGGAGATCATGAGCAGTTCTTC | CASSLEGLAGDHEQFF
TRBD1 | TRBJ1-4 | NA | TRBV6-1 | TGTGCCAGCAGTGCAACAGGGGTACGTGAAAAACTGTTTTTT | CASSATGVREKLFF
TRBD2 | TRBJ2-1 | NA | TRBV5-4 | TGTGCCAGCAGCTTGGGGCTGGCAGCGGGAGGTATCAATGAGCAGTTCTTC | CASSLGLAAGGINEQFF
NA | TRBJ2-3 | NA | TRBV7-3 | TGTGCCAGCAGCGAAAATAAAATCGCAGCGGCTAGCACAGATACGCAGTATTTT | CASSENKIAAASTDTQYF
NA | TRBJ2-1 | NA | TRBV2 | TGTGCCAGCAGTGGGGCGGGACTCTCCTACAATGAGCAGTTCTTC | CASSGAGLSYNEQFF
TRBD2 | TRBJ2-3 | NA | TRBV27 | TGTGCCAGCAGTCTCGGGACTAGCGGGTACACAGATACGCAGTATTTT | CASSLGTSGYTDTQYF
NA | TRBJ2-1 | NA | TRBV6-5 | TGTGCCAGCAGTTACCCCGAGTCTGGAGTGAATGAGCAGTTCTTC | CASSYPESGVNEQFF
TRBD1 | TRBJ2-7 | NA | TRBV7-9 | TGTGCCAGCAGCTTAATGGACAGGGGGCTCTACGAGCAGTACTTC | CASSLMDRGLYEQYF
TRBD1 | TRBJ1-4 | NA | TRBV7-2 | TGTGCCAGCAGCACCCGGACAGGGACTACCGAAAAACTGTTTTTT | CASSTRTGTTEKLFF
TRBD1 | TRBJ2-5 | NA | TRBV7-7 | TGTGCTAGCAGCTCGACAGGGAATAAAGAGACCCAGTACTTC | CASSSTGNKETQYF
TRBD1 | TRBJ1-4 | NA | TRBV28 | TGTGCCAGCAGTTTATGGGGGACAGGGGGGGAGGGTGAAAAACTGTTTTTT | CASSLWGTGGEGEKLFF
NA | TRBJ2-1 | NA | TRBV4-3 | TGCGCCAGCAGCCAAGATGAGACTACTGAGCAGTTCTTC | CASSQDETTEQFF
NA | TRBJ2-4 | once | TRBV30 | TGTGCCTGGAGTGGGTCGGGAGTGGCCAAAAACATTCAGTACTTC | CAWSGSGVAKNIQYF
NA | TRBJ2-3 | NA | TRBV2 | TGTGCCAGTCATACTAGGGAGAGAAACACAGATACGCAGTATTTT | CASHTRERNTDTQYF
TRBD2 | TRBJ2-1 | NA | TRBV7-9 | TGTGCCAGCAGCTTTCTAGCGGGAGTCGGCTACAATGAGCAGTTCTTC | CASSFLAGVGYNEQFF
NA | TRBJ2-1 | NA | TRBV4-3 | TGCGCCAGCAGCCAAGGTCCTAGGTACAATGAGCAGTTCTTC | CASSQGPRYNEQFF
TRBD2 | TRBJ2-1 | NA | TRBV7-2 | TGTGCCAGCAGCACCCGGACTAGCGGGAGTCGTGAGCAGTTCTTC | CASSTRTSGSREQFF
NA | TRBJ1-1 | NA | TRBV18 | TGTGCCAGCTCACCAACTCCGGTCGGTACTGAAGCTTTCTTT | CASSPTPVGTEAFF
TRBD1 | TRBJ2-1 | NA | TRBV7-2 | TGTGCCAGCAGCTTCCGCAGGGGGCATGCGGACAATGAGCAGTTCTTC | CASSFRRGHADNEQFF